The 25 T cell receptor beta chains reported below all come from one sample, sequenced in a study of CD8 T cells in ankylosing spondylitis. Each CDR3 protein gets one entry after TCRdb re-called the 5' RACE reads with MiXCR. The sample lists around 150,000 distinct CDR3 sequences; 5.5% to 7.5% were seen once. Source material: blood, either unsorted or a sorted T cell fraction (not recorded which). All receptors come from a female donor with ankylosing spondylitis or in good health (not recorded which).

This clonotype was observed many times. V is TRBV9 and J is TRBJ2-5, with D possibly being TRBD1 (6 bases). The CDR3 totals 15 residues. The V gene's germline CDR1 is SGDLS and CDR2 YYNGEE. Trimming took off 2 bases at V and 5 bases at J, with 16 bases between the two ends. Here the CDR3 reads CASSVDLGAGETQYF. DNA for the CDR3: TGTGCCAGCAGCGTTGATCTGGGGGCGGGCGAGACCCAGTACTTC.

This clonotype was seen repeatedly, ten times or more. The chain couples TRBV28 to TRBJ2-7; TRBD2 might be the D (6 bases). Germline CDR1 reads MDHEN; CDR2 reads SYDVKM. This CDR3 has 14 amino acids. Trimming removed 2 bases from V and 5 bases from J, with 13 bases in between. The CDR3 spells CASSLIPTGDEQYF. CDR3 nucleotide sequence: TGTGCCAGCAGTTTAATCCCCACGGGGGACGAGCAGTACTTC. Complete variable domain (other parts from reference TRBV28 and TRBJ2-7): DVKVTQSSRYLVKRTGEKVFLECVQDMDHENMFWYRQDPGLGLRLIYFSYDVKMKEKGDIPEGYSVSREKKERFSLILESASTNQTSMYLCASSLIPTGDEQYFGPGTRLTVT.

Many counts were recorded for this clonotype. V usage is TRBV7-9 and J usage is TRBJ2-7, with D possibly called TRBD1 or TRBD2 (6 bases each). This CDR3 is 16 amino acids long. Per the germline V gene, CDR1 is SEHNR and CDR2 is FQNEAQ (reference sequence). The V and J ends lost 2 bases and 2 bases respectively, with 16 bases between them. The CDR3 spells CASSLSVSGATYEQYF. DNA of the CDR3: TGTGCCAGCAGCTTATCGGTTTCGGGGGCCACCTACGAGCAGTACTTC.

The sample holds many counts of this clonotype. The chain carries TRBV20-1 and TRBJ2-7; D may be TRBD2 (5 bases). The CDR3 has 12 amino acids. Deletions cut 1 base from V and 6 bases from J, with 10 bases between. Germline assignment: CDR1 DFQATT and CDR2 SNEGSKA (reference sequence). The CDR3 spells CSARGTSTEQYF. DNA for the CDR3: TGCAGTGCTAGAGGCACTAGTACCGAGCAGTACTTC.

There are many counts of this clonotype. This rearrangement joins TRBV6-2 or TRBV6-3 to TRBJ2-1; 10 bases line up with TRBD2. This CDR3 is 15 amino acids long. The V gene end was trimmed by 6 bases and the J gene end by 4 bases; junction bases not matched to a gene: 6. Germline V gene data show CDR1 as MNHEY and CDR2 as SVGEGT. The CDR3 here is CASRASGGAYNEQFF. CDR3 nucleotide sequence: TGTGCCAGCAGGGCCAGCGGGGGGGCTTACAATGAGCAGTTCTTC.

This clonotype showed up many times. This rearrangement joins TRBV30 to TRBJ1-3, with D maybe TRBD1 (6 bases). The CDR3 sequence is 14 residues long. Germline lookup yields CDR1 GTSNPN and CDR2 SVGIG (reference sequence). V was pared by 5 bases and J by 2 bases, with 13 bases between. The CDR3 DNA reads TGTGCCTGGGGGAAACAGGGCCCTGGAAACACCATATATTTT. It translates to CAWGKQGPGNTIYF.

This clonotype showed up many times. The chain couples TRBV3-2 to TRBJ2-7; the table's D call, TRBD2, has no DNA check behind it. TRBV3-2 is a documented pseudogene. This CDR3 region has 15 residues. The DNA for the CDR3 is TGTGCCAGCAGCCTACGGACTAGCGGCCCGTACGAGCAGTACTTC. It is translated as CASSLRTSGPYEQYF.

The table lists this clonotype with many counts. J is TRBJ2-1 and V is TRBV7-3; D might be TRBD2 (5 bases). CDR3 length: 15 residues. Between the trimmed V and J ends, which lost 10 bases and 8 bases, there was a span of 24 bases. CDR1 is SGHTA and CDR2 is FQGTGA in the germline V gene. The CDR3 region is CATSSEGRRSDEQFF. The CDR3 DNA reads TGTGCCACCTCATCCGAAGGGAGACGGTCGGATGAGCAGTTCTTC.

Many counts were recorded for this clonotype. The chain couples TRBV5-1 to TRBJ1-1; the D gene is possibly TRBD1 (6 bases). Germline values: CDR1 SGHRS, CDR2 YFSETQ. CDR3 length: 15 residues. The germline V and J ends were trimmed by 5 bases and 4 bases, with 18 bases remaining between them. CDR3 residues: CASSPRTVEGTEAFF. The CDR3 bases are TGCGCCAGCAGTCCACGGACAGTCGAGGGCACTGAAGCTTTCTTT.

There are many counts of this clonotype. This rearrangement joins TRBV5-1 to TRBJ1-1; the match to TRBD1 covers 7 bases. V lost 0 bases to trimming and J lost 3 bases; unmatched junction nucleotides: 2. Germline V gives CDR1 SGHRS, CDR2 YFSETQ. The CDR3 loop spans 14 amino acids. CDR3 in amino acids: CASSLGQGHTEAFF. The DNA for the CDR3 is TGCGCCAGCAGCTTGGGACAGGGACACACTGAAGCTTTCTTT.

This clonotype appeared many times. The gene calls are TRBV5-5 and TRBJ2-1; D might be TRBD1 (5 bases). The CDR3 consists of 13 residues. Between the trimmed V and J ends, which lost 4 bases and 1 base, there was a span of 6 bases. Germline loops: CDR1 SGHKS, CDR2 YYEKEE (reference sequence). The CDR3 spells CASSPGSYNEQFF. CDR3 in DNA: TGTGCCAGCAGCCCAGGGTCCTACAATGAGCAGTTCTTC.

The sample holds many counts of this clonotype. V gene TRBV12-3 or TRBV12-4 combines with J gene TRBJ1-1; no clear D gene. Deletions cut 6 bases from V and 3 bases from J, with 17 bases between. The CDR3 is 15 amino acids. CDR3 coding DNA: TGTGCCAGCAGCCCCTTCCAAGCCCTTCACACTGAAGCTTTCTTT. Translating gives CASSPFQALHTEAFF.

This clonotype was seen many times. This chain joins TRBV20-1 and TRBJ1-1, with TRBD1 identical over 8 bases. J lost 4 bases, V lost 2 bases, and 12 bases had no gene match. This CDR3 is built from 16 residues. Germline values: CDR1 DFQATT, CDR2 SNEGSKA (reference sequence). The CDR3 here is CSARLRQGALGTEAFF. CDR3 DNA sequence: TGCAGTGCTAGATTACGGCAGGGGGCATTAGGCACTGAAGCTTTCTTT.

This clonotype occurred many times. The chain is built from TRBV12-3 or TRBV12-4 and TRBJ1-1; D perhaps matches TRBD1 (6 bases). Trimming stripped 3 bases from V and 4 bases from J, with 12 bases between. The CDR3 is 14 residues long. In DNA form, the CDR3 reads TGTGCCAGCAGTTTGACAGGAGGCGGCACTGAAGCTTTCTTT. This codes for CASSLTGGGTEAFF.

In its sample, this clonotype was seen many times. The chain couples TRBV5-1 to TRBJ2-7; weak D call: TRBD1 (6 bases). CDR3 length: 13 amino acids. The germline V gene encodes CDR1 SGHRS and CDR2 YFSETQ. With 7 bases removed from V and 2 bases from J, the gap between germline ends came to 13 bases. The CDR3 DNA reads TGCGCCAGCGCCTCCAGGGACACCTACGAGCAGTACTTC. Residues: CASASRDTYEQYF.

This chain connects TRBV29-1 to TRBJ1-2; 7 positions match TRBD1. The CDR3 spans 13 residues. The germline gives CDR1 SQVTM, CDR2 ANQGSEA. Trimming cost V 3 bases and J 8 bases; bases outside gene matches: 9. Here the CDR3 DNA reads TGCAGCGTTGACCCGGAACAGGGGTCCGGCTACACCTTC. The encoded protein is CSVDPEQGSGYTF.

In the case of this clonotype: Its ends do not fully match the called genes, so a read error is possible. The rearrangement uses TRBV7-2 and TRBJ2-5; D is unclear. The CDR3 has 13 residues. Looked up from germline, CDR1 is SGHTA and CDR2 is FQGNSA. The CDR3 nucleotides are TGTGCCAGCAGCTTAGTCCCAGAAGAGACCCAGCACTTC. The encoded protein is CASSLVPEETQHF.

This clonotype has ten or more counts. The CDR3 DNA reads as TGTGCCATCCTCCTGGGGGTCACTGAAGCTTTCTTT. This sequence encodes CAILLGVTEAFF. The chain joins TRBV6-1 to TRBJ1-1; D perhaps matches TRBD1 (5 bases). With 10 bases removed from V and 4 bases from J, the gap between germline ends came to 13 bases. This CDR3 region has 12 residues. In germline, CDR1 is MNHNS, CDR2 SASEGT.

This clonotype was recorded at least ten times. In DNA, the CDR3 is TGTGCCAGCAGCGCGAACAGGGGGATCTCTGGAAACACCATATATTTT. Protein product: CASSANRGISGNTIYF. The V gene is TRBV9, the J gene TRBJ1-3, with 8 bases identical to TRBD1. V shed 3 bases and J 0 bases; nucleotides not matched to a gene: 5. CDR1 is SGDLS and CDR2 is YYNGEE in the germline V gene. The CDR3 is made up of 16 amino acids.

This chain uses TRBV11-3 with TRBJ2-5; D is perhaps TRBD2 (5 bases). The CDR3 is made up of 14 amino acids. The V gene lost 1 base and the J gene lost 1 base, with 7 bases spanning the gap. The germline V gene encodes CDR1 SGHNT and CDR2 YENEEA. The CDR3 DNA follows: TGTGCCAGCAGCTTAGCCGGGGTCCAAGAGACCCAGTACTTC. This codes for CASSLAGVQETQYF. The variable domain in full, with the rest retrieved from reference TRBV11-3 and TRBJ2-5, is EAGVVQSPRYKIIEKKQPVAFWCNPISGHNTLYWYLQNLGQGPELLIRYENEEAVDDSQLPKDRFSAERLKGVDSTLKIQPAELGDSAVYLCASSLAGVQETQYFGPGTRLLVL.

This clonotype was counted between two and nine times. CDR3 sequence (DNA): TGTGCCAGCAGAACCCAGGGAGCCTACGAGCAGTACTTC. It encodes CASRTQGAYEQYF. J is TRBJ2-7 and V is TRBV28; the D gene could be TRBD1 or TRBD2 (5 bases each). The CDR3 length is 13 residues. Trimming stripped 6 bases from V and 2 bases from J, with 11 bases between. In germline, CDR1 is MDHEN, CDR2 SYDVKM.

This clonotype was observed many times. V usage is TRBV5-1 and J usage is TRBJ2-5; TRBD1 or TRBD2 may be the D gene (5 bases each). Trimming removed 4 bases from V and 1 base from J, with 17 bases in between. The CDR3 totals 16 residues. Looked up from germline, CDR1 is SGHRS and CDR2 is YFSETQ. CDR3 bases: TGCGCCAGCAGCACCGGGACGGAAGTCTCCCAAGAGACCCAGTACTTC. Its translation: CASSTGTEVSQETQYF.

A note on this clonotype: This may stem from a read error, because a much larger clone lies one nucleotide away. The chain is built from TRBV6-2 or TRBV6-3 and TRBJ2-5; D unclear. Per the germline V gene, CDR1 is MNHEY and CDR2 is SVGEGT. This CDR3 region has 13 residues. CDR3 region: CASSPGPKETLYF. In DNA form, the CDR3 reads TGTGCCAGCAGTCCCGGGCCCAAGGAGACCCTGTACTTC.

This clonotype was found many times. This sequence joins TRBV5-1 and TRBJ2-7, with 13 bases matching TRBD2. Germline trimming cut 4 bases from V and 4 bases from J; bases unmatched to any gene: 14. The CDR3 length is 18 residues. CDR1 is SGHRS, CDR2 YFSETQ, per germline. The CDR3 DNA is TGCGCCAGCAGCCGGGGACTAGCGGGGATCCCTTTTACTTACGAGCAGTACTTC. Its translation: CASSRGLAGIPFTYEQYF.

The CDR3 loop is CAWKAGVKLFF. The CDR3 DNA follows: TGTGCCTGGAAGGCAGGAGTTAAACTGTTTTTT. This chain uses TRBV30 with TRBJ1-4; D is uncertain. This CDR3 spans 11 amino acids. Germline CDR1 GTSNPN, CDR2 SVGIG (reference sequence). V dropped 4 bases and J dropped 11 bases, with 11 bases sitting between them.